This TCR beta chain came from a study of blood T cell repertoires in COVID-19. At the level of the study: In each case, the material was cDNA or gDNA derived from T cells, B-cell-depleted T cells, or PBMCs.

The germline gives CDR1 SGHRS, CDR2 YFSETQ. This CDR3 has 14 residues. Trimming removed 0 bases from V and 5 bases from J; junction bases left unmatched: 3. Sequencing was performed with immunoSEQ multiplex PCR; in TCRdb, only in-frame clones are kept and a portion is missing. This sample has around 80,000 clones, with approximately 82% found just once. This receptor was identified in a human donor in a cohort sampled during active COVID-19. The V call is TRBV5-1, the J call TRBJ2-3; TRBD1 agrees at 7 bases. The specimen was peripheral blood. In DNA, the CDR3 is TGCGCCAGCAGCTTGGAGGGACAGCAAGATACGCAGTATTTT. Protein sequence: CASSLEGQQDTQYF.